One and the same sample provided the 10 T cell receptor beta chains below, sequenced in a study of T-cell memory formation after mild COVID-19 (dated by TCRdb to about 2021). Receptor amplification or capture employed 5' RACE. The listed sequencing device is Illumina NovaSeq 6000. The public sequencing data were trimmed at Q25 with fastp and processed into clonotypes with MiXCR by TCRdb, which kept only in-frame beta chains. Rows are combined by CDR3 protein, so each entry shows the most common genes and DNA. The sample table holds about 140,000 distinct CDR3 sequences, of which roughly 15% were seen once. The ten largest make up roughly 13% of the sample. The sequenced sample was PBMCs or a T cell subset sorted from them (not recorded which). The receptor source for this set is an adult woman who had mild COVID-19 (a few samples of this study predate the infection). The sample titles of this study are shuffled in the database, so cell type and time point are left out; the donor was told from shared clones.

This clonotype was found a few times. The rearrangement links TRBV2 to TRBJ1-4, with D possibly being TRBD1 (5 bases). The CDR3 is 14 residues long. The V end was cut by 8 bases, the J end by 7 bases, with 17 bases between. The germline V gene has CDR1 SNHLY and CDR2 FYNNEI. The CDR3, as DNA: TGTGCCAGCGGGGCGGGGAGAATAAGTGAAAAACTGTTTTTT. Its protein product is CASGAGRISEKLFF.

This clonotype was observed once. This chain joins TRBV5-1 and TRBJ2-1; D not resolved. The V end lost 3 bases, the J end lost 0 bases, and 7 bases lay between the germline ends. This CDR3 comprises 14 residues. Germline CDR1 is SGHRS and CDR2 is YFSETQ. CDR3 nucleotides: TGCGCCAGCAGCTGGCCAAGCTCCTACAATGAGCAGTTCTTC. Translating gives CASSWPSSYNEQFF.

A few counts support this clonotype. The V call is TRBV7-9, the J call TRBJ2-1, with 7 bases fitting TRBD1. The V gene's germline CDR1 is SEHNR and CDR2 FQNEAQ (reference sequence). The CDR3 is 15 amino acids. The junction had 4 bases not matched to a gene; V was cut back by 2 bases and J by 3 bases. CDR3 bases: TGTGCCAGCAGCTTAAGGGGACAGATCTACAATGAGCAGTTCTTC. The encoded protein is CASSLRGQIYNEQFF.

The chain uses TRBV30 and TRBJ2-5; 7 bases match TRBD1. This CDR3 has 14 amino acids. J was trimmed by 5 bases and V by 3 bases; bases with no gene match: 9. Germline V gene data show CDR1 as GTSNPN and CDR2 as SVGIG (reference sequence). CDR3: CAWSRGKGLETQYF. The CDR3 coding sequence is TGTGCCTGGAGCAGGGGGAAGGGCCTGGAGACCCAGTACTTC.

V gene TRBV13 combines with J gene TRBJ2-3, with 7 positions matching TRBD2. Germline V CDR1 and CDR2: PRHDT, FYEKMQ (reference sequence). This CDR3 comprises 16 residues. J was trimmed by 4 bases and V by 2 bases; bases with no gene match: 9. The CDR3 spells CASSLNYPGGADTQYF. In nucleotides, the CDR3 is TGTGCCAGCAGCTTAAATTATCCGGGAGGCGCAGATACGCAGTATTTT.

The V gene is TRBV20-1, the J gene TRBJ2-1; no firm D call. From germline, CDR1 is DFQATT and CDR2 SNEGSKA (reference sequence). The germline V and J ends were trimmed by 4 bases and 13 bases, with 17 bases remaining between them. This CDR3 comprises 12 residues. The CDR3 DNA reads TGCAGTGCTAACTCAGACCCGGGTCTTCAGTTCTTC. The encoded protein is CSANSDPGLQFF.

The rearrangement uses TRBV19 and TRBJ1-2, with 11 positions matching TRBD1. There are 18 residues in the CDR3. CDR1 is LNHDA and CDR2 is SQIVND in the germline V gene (reference sequence). V was clipped by 5 bases and J by 4 bases; unmatched bases: 15. The CDR3 nucleotides are TGTGCCAGTAGTCCCTGGACAGGGGGCGCATCTTACCTCTATGGCTACACCTTC. It specifies CASSPWTGGASYLYGYTF.

This clonotype was detected only a few times. The CDR3 DNA is TGTGCCAGCAGGGCAGGGGGCTTGGGCTATGGCTACACCTTC. It translates to CASRAGGLGYGYTF. This chain links TRBV12-3 or TRBV12-4 with TRBJ1-2; TRBD1 matches 8 bases. The CDR3 extends over 14 amino acids. The V segment lost 6 bases and the J segment 4 bases; nucleotides outside the gene matches: 7.

The chain carries TRBV20-1 and TRBJ2-7; 8 bases agree with TRBD2. With V trimmed by 5 bases and J by 2 bases, 5 bases remained unmatched. In germline, CDR1 is DFQATT, CDR2 SNEGSKA (reference sequence). This CDR3 comprises 13 residues. The CDR3 here is CSASPSGPYEQYF. Here the CDR3 DNA reads TGCAGTGCTTCCCCTAGCGGGCCCTACGAGCAGTACTTC.

In its sample, this clonotype was seen a few times. CDR3 DNA sequence: TGTGCCAGCAGTGATTCGAGAGGGCTCCTAGGGGTGTTTTTT. Translating it yields CASSDSRGLLGVFF. The rearrangement uses TRBV25-1 and TRBJ2-2; D is possibly TRBD1 or TRBD2 (5 bases each). Germline V gene data show CDR1 as MGHDK and CDR2 as SYGVNS. Between the trimmed V and J ends, which lost 3 bases and 15 bases, there was a span of 20 bases. This CDR3 contains 14 residues. The variable domain in full, completed from reference TRBV25-1 and TRBJ2-2, reads EADIYQTPRYLVIGTGKKITLECSQTMGHDKMYWYQQDPGMELHLIHYSYGVNSTEKGDLSSESTVSRIRTEHFPLTLESARPSHTSQYLCASSDSRGLLGVFFGEGSRLTVL.